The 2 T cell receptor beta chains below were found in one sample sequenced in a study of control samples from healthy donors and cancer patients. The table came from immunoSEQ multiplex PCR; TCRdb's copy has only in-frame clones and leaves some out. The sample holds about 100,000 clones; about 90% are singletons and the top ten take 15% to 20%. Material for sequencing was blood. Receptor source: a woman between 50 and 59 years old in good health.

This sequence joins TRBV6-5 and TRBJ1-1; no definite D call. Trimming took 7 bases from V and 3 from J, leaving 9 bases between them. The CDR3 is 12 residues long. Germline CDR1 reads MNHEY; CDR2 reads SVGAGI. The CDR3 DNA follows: TGTGCCAGCAAAAATCGGTACACTGAAGCTTTCTTT. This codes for CASKNRYTEAFF.

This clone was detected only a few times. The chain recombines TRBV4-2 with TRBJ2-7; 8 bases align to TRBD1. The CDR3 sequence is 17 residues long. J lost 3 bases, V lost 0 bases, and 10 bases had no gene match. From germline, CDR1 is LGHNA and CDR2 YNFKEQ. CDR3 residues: CASSQDGWDRIDYEQYF. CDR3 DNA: TGTGCCAGCAGCCAAGATGGGTGGGACAGGATTGACTACGAGCAGTACTTC.